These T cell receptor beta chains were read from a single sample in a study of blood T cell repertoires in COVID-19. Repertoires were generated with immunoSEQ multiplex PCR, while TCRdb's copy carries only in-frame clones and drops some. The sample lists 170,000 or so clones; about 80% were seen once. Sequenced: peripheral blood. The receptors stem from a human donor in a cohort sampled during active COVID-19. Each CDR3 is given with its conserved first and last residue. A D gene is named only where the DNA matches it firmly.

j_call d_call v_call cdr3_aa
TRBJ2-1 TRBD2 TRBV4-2 CASSQERGGRDPYNEQFF
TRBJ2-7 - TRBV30 CAGGGGWYEQYF
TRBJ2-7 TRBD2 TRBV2 CASFTPSGSYEQYF
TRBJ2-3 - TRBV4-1 CASSLRRLGEDTQYF
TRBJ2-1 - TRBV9 CASSVARDNEQFF
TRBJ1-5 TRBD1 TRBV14 CASSQVRTGGLDQPQHF
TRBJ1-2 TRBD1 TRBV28 CASSLVGQGVYGYTF
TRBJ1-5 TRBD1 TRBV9 CASSTGTAGQPQHF
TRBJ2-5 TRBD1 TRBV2 CASRVTGTGGETQYF
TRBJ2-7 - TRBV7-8 CASNVDSLGEQYF
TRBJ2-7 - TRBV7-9 CASSAQQDEQYF
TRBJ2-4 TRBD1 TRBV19 CASSIGGRGLNIQYF
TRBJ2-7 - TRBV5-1 CASSLGDKKHEQYF
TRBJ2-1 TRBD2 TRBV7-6 CASSLAPVAGGTYTDNEQFF
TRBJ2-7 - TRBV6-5 CASSSLQILSRGEQYF
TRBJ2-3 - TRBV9 CASSVGSSSEDTQYF
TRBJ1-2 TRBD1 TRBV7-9 CASSLYFRDSYGYTF
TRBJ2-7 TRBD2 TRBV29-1 CSVSLRGYSYEQYF
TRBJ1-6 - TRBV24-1 CATSDLRSSLDNSPLHF
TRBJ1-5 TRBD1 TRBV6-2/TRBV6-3 CASSYRGHQPQHF